This T cell receptor (beta chain) is from a study of blood T cell repertoires in COVID-19. Study as a whole: PBMCs, B-cell-depleted T cells, or T cells provided the cDNA or gDNA that made up the material.

In germline, CDR1 is SGHRS, CDR2 YFSETQ. The CDR3 contains 15 residues. Trimming took 4 bases from V and 4 from J, leaving 17 bases between them. Methods used by the authors: Scientists estimated how many nucleated cells there were by amplifying reference gene primers. The assay was immunoSEQ multiplex PCR, and TCRdb's table has in-frame clones only and misses some. Clone size and V and J calls were adopted from that table, with D and trimming inferred from the DNA. The data show about 160,000 clones, 75% to 90% seen once. The chain links TRBV5-1 to TRBJ1-1; possible D gene TRBD1, 6 bases. The specimen sequenced was peripheral blood. The source of this sequence is a human donor in a cohort sampled during active COVID-19. The CDR3 DNA sequence: TGCGCCAGCAGCACAGACAGGCTTCGGGGCACTGAAGCTTTCTTT. Translating gives CASSTDRLRGTEAFF.